This TCR beta chain emerged from a study of OX40 agonist ivuxolimab in advanced cancers. Study in general: Of mixed ages from about 20 to 90 and averaging about 60 years, the group was 65% to 85% male.

TCRdb's table, derived via immunoSEQ multiplex PCR, lists solely in-frame clones and lacks some. There are roughly 22,000 clones in the sample; 70% to 90% occur only once, and approximately 28% lies in the top ten. The CDR3 is 13 amino acids. V was shortened by 6 bases and J by 6 bases, with 16 bases between the two germline ends. The germline V gene encodes CDR1 SQVTM and CDR2 ANQGSEA. The study's findings and limits: Mean expanded clone counts were higher in CD8+ than CD4+ T cells.

About this clone: The antigen is not known.

The sequence derives from an adult with an advanced solid tumor such as melanoma, head and neck, liver or kidney cancer. This chain connects TRBV29-1 to TRBJ2-3; a weak D match, TRBD2 (5 bases). Material: CD4+ or CD8+ T cells sorted from blood, obtained in a trial of the OX40 agonist ivuxolimab. CDR3 sequence: CSVEDSLEDTQYF. DNA for the CDR3: TGCAGCGTGGAGGACTCCCTAGAGGATACGCAGTATTTT.